One sample yielded the 10 T cell receptor beta chains listed below, sequenced in a study of T-cell reconstitution after alpha-beta-depleted transplantation in children (dated by TCRdb to 2015 to 2016). Taken with the paper, the label for treatment or condition translates to: allogeneic hematopoietic cell transplantation with graft depleted of TCRalphabeta T cells and CD19 B cells. Library construction relied on PCR. The run used an Illumina HiSeq 2500. To normalize quantification of the TCRbeta repertoire, the TCR libraries were built with molecular barcoding that relied on unique molecular identifiers. The raw public reads went through TCRdb reprocessing: fastp at Q25, MiXCR clone calling, in-frame beta chains kept. Under each unique CDR3 protein, matching rows form one entry showing the most common genes and DNA. The sample yields 250,000 to 300,000 distinct CDR3 sequences; roughly a tenth were counted once. The ten largest clones take up over 6% of the sample.

The starting material was PBMCs, obtained before TCRalphabeta/CD19-depleted stem cell transplant. These receptors were collected from a boy in the first two years of life with acute myeloid leukemia, due to receive a stem cell transplant.

This clonotype was seen ten or more times. This sequence joins TRBV9 and TRBJ1-6; 8 nucleotides match TRBD1. The germline gives CDR1 SGDLS, CDR2 YYNGEE. J gave up 3 bases and V 2 bases, and 1 base lay outside the gene matches. The CDR3 spans 15 residues. CDR3 DNA sequence: TGTGCCAGCAGCGTCGGGACAGGCTATAATTCACCCCTCCACTTT. Its translation is CASSVGTGYNSPLHF.

This clonotype was seen ten or more times. The chain employs TRBV6-2 or TRBV6-3 and TRBJ2-5; 15 nucleotides agree with TRBD2. J lost 5 bases, V lost 6 bases, and 13 bases had no gene match. This CDR3 region has 18 residues. CDR1 is MNHEY, CDR2 SVGEGT, per germline. The CDR3 DNA is TGTGCCAGCAGCCGCAGGACTAGCGGGAGGGCCGAGGGGGAGACCCAGTACTTC. Its translation is CASSRRTSGRAEGETQYF.

The rearrangement joins TRBV7-2 to TRBJ1-2, with 9 bases identical to TRBD1. With 3 bases clipped from V and 8 bases from J, the junction kept 7 bases outside the gene matches. This CDR3 has 14 amino acids. Germline CDR1 and CDR2: SGHTA and FQGNSA. This chain's CDR3 is CASSFDRGSWGYTF. The CDR3 DNA reads as TGTGCCAGCAGCTTTGACAGGGGGTCTTGGGGCTACACCTTC.

This clonotype was recorded many times. The gene calls are TRBV24-1 and TRBJ2-5; D may match TRBD1 or TRBD2 (5 bases each). The CDR3 length is 12 residues. Trimming left V 10 bases short and J 5 bases short, with 13 bases between. CDR1 and CDR2 (germline): KGHDR, SFDVKD. In nucleotides, the CDR3 is TGTGCCACTGCCAGGGACGCGGAGACCCAGTACTTC. This translates into CATARDAETQYF.

This clonotype was counted only a few times. V is TRBV12-3 or TRBV12-4 and J is TRBJ1-1; D might be TRBD1 (6 bases). The CDR3 runs 15 residues. V gave up 6 bases and J gave up 1 base, with 15 bases separating them. DNA of the CDR3: TGTGCCAGCAGCCTGACCCAGACAGGGAACACTGAAGCTTTCTTT. Protein: CASSLTQTGNTEAFF.

The chain carries TRBV5-1 and TRBJ2-2; 8 nucleotides agree with TRBD1. Losses at the gene ends were 2 bases for V and 4 bases for J; bases not matched to a gene: 10. The CDR3 consists of 17 residues. CDR1 SGHRS and CDR2 YFSETQ come from the germline V gene. CDR3 amino acids: CASSLLSGGWSTGELFF. The DNA for the CDR3 is TGCGCCAGCAGCTTATTGTCAGGGGGCTGGAGCACCGGGGAGCTGTTTTTT.

This clonotype is medium-sized by share. V is TRBV5-1 and J is TRBJ2-1; no clear D. V was cut by 0 bases and J by 5 bases, with 6 bases left in between. The CDR3 totals 13 residues. Per the germline V gene, CDR1 is SGHRS and CDR2 is YFSETQ. Written as DNA, the CDR3 is TGCGCCAGCAGCTTGGGACTCGACAATGAGCAGTTCTTC. Its translation: CASSLGLDNEQFF.

This clonotype occurred many times. V is TRBV7-8 and J is TRBJ2-5; TRBD2 aligns across 10 bases. The V gene end was trimmed by 5 bases and the J gene end by 5 bases; junction bases not matched to a gene: 11. Germline V gene sequence: CDR1 SGHVS, CDR2 FQNEAQ. The CDR3 covers 16 residues. DNA of the CDR3: TGTGCCAGCAGCCATCTAGCGGGGGCGGTGTGGGAGACCCAGTACTTC. Its translation is CASSHLAGAVWETQYF.

This clonotype was counted many times. The chain joins TRBV19 to TRBJ2-1, with 8 bases matching TRBD2. CDR3 length: 15 amino acids. V gave up 3 bases and J gave up 7 bases; unmatched junction bases: 8. CDR1 and CDR2 (germline): LNHDA, SQIVND (reference sequence). This CDR3 reads CASSMSGGPVNEQFF. The CDR3 DNA follows: TGTGCCAGTAGTATGTCGGGGGGGCCTGTGAATGAGCAGTTCTTC.

This clonotype was detected ten times or more. This chain joins TRBV5-1 and TRBJ2-7; TRBD2 might be the D (5 bases). Germline CDR1 SGHRS, CDR2 YFSETQ. V was cut by 0 bases and J by 3 bases, with 10 bases left in between. The CDR3 loop spans 14 amino acids. This chain's CDR3 is CASSLDGIDYEQYF. As DNA, the CDR3 is TGCGCCAGCAGCTTGGACGGGATCGACTACGAGCAGTACTTC.